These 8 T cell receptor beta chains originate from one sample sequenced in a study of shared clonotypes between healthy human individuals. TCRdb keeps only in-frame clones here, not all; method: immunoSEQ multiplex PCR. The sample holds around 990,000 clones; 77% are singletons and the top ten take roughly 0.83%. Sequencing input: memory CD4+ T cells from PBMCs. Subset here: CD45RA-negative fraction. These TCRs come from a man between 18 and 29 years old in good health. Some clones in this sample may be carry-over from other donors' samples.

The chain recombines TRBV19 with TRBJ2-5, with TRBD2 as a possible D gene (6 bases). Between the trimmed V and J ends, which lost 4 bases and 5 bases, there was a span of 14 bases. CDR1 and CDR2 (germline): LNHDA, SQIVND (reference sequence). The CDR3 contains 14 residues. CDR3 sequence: CASSSGTGWETQYF. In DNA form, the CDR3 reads TGTGCCAGTAGTAGCGGGACGGGTTGGGAGACCCAGTACTTC.

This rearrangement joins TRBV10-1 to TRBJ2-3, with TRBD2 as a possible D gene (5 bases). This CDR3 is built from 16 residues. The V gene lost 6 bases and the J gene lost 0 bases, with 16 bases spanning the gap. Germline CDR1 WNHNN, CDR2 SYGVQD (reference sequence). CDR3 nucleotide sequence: TGCGCCAGCAGCGACAAAGAGGGCGTTAGCACAGATACGCAGTATTTT. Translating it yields CASSDKEGVSTDTQYF.

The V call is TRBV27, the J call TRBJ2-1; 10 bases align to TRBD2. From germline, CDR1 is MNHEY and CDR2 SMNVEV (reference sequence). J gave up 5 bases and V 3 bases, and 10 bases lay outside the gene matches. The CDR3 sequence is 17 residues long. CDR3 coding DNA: TGTGCCAGCAGTTTTCTGGCTAGCGGGAGTATCCACAATGAGCAGTTCTTC. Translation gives CASSFLASGSIHNEQFF.

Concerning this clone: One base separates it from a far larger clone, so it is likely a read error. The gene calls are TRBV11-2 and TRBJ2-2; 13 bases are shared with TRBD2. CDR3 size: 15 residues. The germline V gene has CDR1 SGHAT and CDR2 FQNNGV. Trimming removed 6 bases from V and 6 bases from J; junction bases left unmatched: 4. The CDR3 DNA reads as TGTGCCAGCAGGTGGACTAGCGGGAGTGCCGGGGAGCTGTTTTTT. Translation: CASRWTSGSAGELFF.

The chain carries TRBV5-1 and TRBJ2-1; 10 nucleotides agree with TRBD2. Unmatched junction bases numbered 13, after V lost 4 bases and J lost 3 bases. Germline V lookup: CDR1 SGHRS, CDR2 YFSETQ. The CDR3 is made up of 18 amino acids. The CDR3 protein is CASSPNPSGRALYNEQFF. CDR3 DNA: TGCGCCAGCAGCCCTAACCCCAGCGGGAGGGCCCTCTACAATGAGCAGTTCTTC.

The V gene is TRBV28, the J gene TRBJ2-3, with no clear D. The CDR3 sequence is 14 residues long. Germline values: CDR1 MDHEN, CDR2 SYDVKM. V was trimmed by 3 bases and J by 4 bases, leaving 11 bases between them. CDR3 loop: CASSFAQRADTQYF. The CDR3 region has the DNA TGTGCCAGCAGTTTCGCCCAGAGAGCAGATACGCAGTATTTT.

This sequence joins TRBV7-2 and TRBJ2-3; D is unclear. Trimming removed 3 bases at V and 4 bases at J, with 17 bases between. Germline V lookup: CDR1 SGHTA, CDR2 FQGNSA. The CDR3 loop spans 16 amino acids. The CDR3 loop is CASSFPRGSSADTQYF. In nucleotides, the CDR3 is TGTGCCAGCAGCTTTCCCCGTGGTAGCTCGGCAGATACGCAGTATTTT.

CDR3 sequence reads: CASSESAVTDTQYF. In DNA, the CDR3 is TGTGCCAGCAGTGAATCCGCGGTCACAGATACGCAGTATTTT. The chain has TRBV2 and TRBJ2-3; D gene ambiguous. The V end was cut by 2 bases, the J end by 2 bases, with 8 bases between. CDR3 length: 14 amino acids. In germline, CDR1 is SNHLY, CDR2 FYNNEI. Together with reference TRBV2 and TRBJ2-3, the CDR3 gives the full variable domain: EPEVTQTPSHQVTQMGQEVILRCVPISNHLYFYWYRQILGQKVEFLVSFYNNEISEKSEIFDDQFSVERPDGSNFTLKIRSTKLEDSAMYFCASSESAVTDTQYFGPGTRLTVL.